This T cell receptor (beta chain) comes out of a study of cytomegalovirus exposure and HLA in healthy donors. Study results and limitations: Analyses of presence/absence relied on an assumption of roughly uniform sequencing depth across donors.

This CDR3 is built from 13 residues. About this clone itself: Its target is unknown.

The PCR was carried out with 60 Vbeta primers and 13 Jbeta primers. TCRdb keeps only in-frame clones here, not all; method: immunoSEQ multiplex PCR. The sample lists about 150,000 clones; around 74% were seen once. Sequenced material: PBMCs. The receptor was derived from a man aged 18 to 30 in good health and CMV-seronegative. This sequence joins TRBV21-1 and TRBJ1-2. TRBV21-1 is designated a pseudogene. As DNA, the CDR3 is TGTGCCAGCAGCAAGCCCCCCGGGTATGGCTACACCTTC. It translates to CASSKPPGYGYTF.